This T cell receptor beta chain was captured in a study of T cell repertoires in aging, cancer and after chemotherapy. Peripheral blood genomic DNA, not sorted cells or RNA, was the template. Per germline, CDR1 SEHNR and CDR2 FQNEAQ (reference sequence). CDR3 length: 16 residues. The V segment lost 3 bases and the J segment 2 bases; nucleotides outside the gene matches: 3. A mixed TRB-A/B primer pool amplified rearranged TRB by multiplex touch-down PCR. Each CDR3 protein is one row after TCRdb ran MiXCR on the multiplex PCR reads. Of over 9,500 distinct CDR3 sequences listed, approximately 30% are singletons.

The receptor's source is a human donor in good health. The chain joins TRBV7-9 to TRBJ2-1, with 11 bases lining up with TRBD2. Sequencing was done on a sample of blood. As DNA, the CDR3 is TGTGCCAGCAGCTTTAGCGGGGGGGCTCCCTACAATGAGCAGTTCTTC. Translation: CASSFSGGAPYNEQFF.